These 23 T cell receptor beta chains were all obtained from the same sample, sequenced in a study of molecular identifiers for immune sequencing clone quantification (dated by TCRdb to 2016 to 2018). The library was prepared using PCR. For sequencing, a NextSeq 500 was employed. The raw public data were reprocessed by TCRdb itself: fastp quality trimming at Q25, MiXCR clonotype calling, in-frame beta chains only. Each CDR3 protein gets just one entry, which takes the most common genes and DNA from the rows behind it. This sample gives 100,000 or so distinct CDR3 sequences in total; under 40% of them show up just once. The ten largest clones add up to roughly 10% of the sample. What was sequenced was naive CD8+ T cells from blood, with Jurkat cell RNA spiked in. The cell subset or site label, read with the paper, signifies: FACS-sorted CD8+CD4-CCR7+CD45RA+ naive T cells. These receptors all stem from a human donor in good health. Some libraries in this study had Jurkat cell RNA spiked in.

DNA of the CDR3: TGTGCCAGCAGCACCCGGACAGGGGGCGACTCCTACGAGCAGTACTTC. This codes for CASSTRTGGDSYEQYF. V and J are TRBV13 and TRBJ2-7, with TRBD1 matching 11 bases. This CDR3 comprises 16 residues. V lost 5 bases, J lost 0 bases, and 6 bases stayed unmatched. The germline V gene has CDR1 PRHDT and CDR2 FYEKMQ (reference sequence).

As regards this clonotype: The DNA is left out, because the CDR3 cannot be placed on it with certainty; the CDR3 is given as TCRdb lists it. The chain links TRBV7-2 to TRBJ2-5; the table's D call of TRBD1 was not tested on the DNA. The CDR3 comprises 13 residues, both ends counted. CDR1 and CDR2 (germline): SGHTA, FQGNSA. The chain's CDR3 is CASSTVGGGTRYF.

The sample holds a few counts of this clonotype. The rearrangement links TRBV7-9 to TRBJ2-1, with 8 bases matching TRBD1. With V trimmed by 5 bases and J by 5 bases, 11 bases remained unmatched. This CDR3 has 16 residues. Looked up from germline, CDR1 is SEHNR and CDR2 is FQNEAQ (reference sequence). CDR3 sequence (DNA): TGTGCCAGCAGCAGACAGGGGCGGGGAGGAGACAATGAGCAGTTCTTC. This translates into CASSRQGRGGDNEQFF.

To note about this clonotype: At one of its ends the junction is not consistent with the germline gene, which may arise from a read error. This chain connects TRBV12-3 or TRBV12-4 to TRBJ2-5, with D possibly TRBD1 on 6 matching bases. The CDR3 has 14 residues. The CDR3 DNA reads TGTGCCAGCAGCTTTAGACTGGGGGCAGACACCCAGTACTTT. It codes for CASSFRLGADTQYF.

V and J are TRBV4-1 and TRBJ2-2; TRBD1 matches 9 bases. This CDR3 spans 16 amino acids. The germline V gene has CDR1 MGHRA and CDR2 YSYEKL. The trim removed 4 bases at V and 4 bases at J, leaving 7 bases unmatched. The CDR3 spells CASSPPQGAVTGELFF. CDR3 nucleotide sequence: TGCGCCAGCAGCCCCCCACAGGGGGCTGTCACCGGGGAGCTGTTTTTT.

The genes are TRBV28 and TRBJ2-2; D not resolved. Germline-derived CDR1 and CDR2 are MDHEN and SYDVKM. The CDR3 is 13 amino acids. V dropped 4 bases and J dropped 5 bases, with 8 bases sitting between them. In DNA, the CDR3 is TGTGCCAGCAGTTACCTCCAAACCGGGGAGCTGTTTTTT. Protein: CASSYLQTGELFF.

The chain is built from TRBV7-2 and TRBJ2-2; the D is unclear. V was cut by 5 bases and J by 10 bases, with 8 bases left in between. Per the germline V gene, CDR1 is SGHTA and CDR2 is FQGNSA. The length of the CDR3 is 11 residues. The chain's CDR3 is CASSPSEELFF. The CDR3 DNA is TGTGCCAGCAGCCCGAGCGAGGAGCTGTTTTTT.

This clonotype was observed a handful of times. The V and J genes are TRBV12-3 or TRBV12-4 and TRBJ1-3; perhaps TRBD1 as D (6 bases). Trimming shortened V by 5 bases and J by 3 bases, and 14 bases separated the two germline ends. The CDR3 length is 15 residues. The CDR3 DNA reads TGTGCCAGCAGTCCAACAGGGTTGGGTGGAAACACCATATATTTT. Translating gives CASSPTGLGGNTIYF.

With regard to this clonotype: Since a much larger clone is just one base distant, this may be a read error. The J gene is TRBJ2-5, the V gene TRBV28; no definite D call. V lost 2 bases and J 4 bases, leaving 14 bases between the germline ends. CDR1 is MDHEN, CDR2 SYDVKM, per germline. The CDR3 is made up of 15 amino acids. The CDR3 DNA is TGTGCCAGCAGTTTAGGGTGTTTTGTCGGAGAGACCCAGTACTTC. Protein: CASSLGCFVGETQYF.

J is TRBJ2-1 and V is TRBV12-3 or TRBV12-4; D may match TRBD1 or TRBD2 (6 bases each). The V gene lost 3 bases and the J gene lost 10 bases, with 7 bases spanning the gap. CDR3 length equals 11 residues. The CDR3 sequence is CASSFGGEQFF. CDR3 sequence (DNA): TGTGCCAGCAGTTTCGGGGGCGAGCAGTTCTTC.

For this clonotype: A read error may account for a junction end that differs from germline. The chain couples TRBV28 to TRBJ1-5; D gene uncertain. This CDR3 contains 14 residues. CDR1 and CDR2 (germline): MDHEN, SYDVKM. CDR3 in amino acids: CASRYPGSNQPQLF. The CDR3 DNA follows: TGTGCCAGCAGATACCCCGGGAGCAATCAGCCCCAGCTTTTT. Full variable domain (remainder filled in from reference TRBV28 and TRBJ1-5): DVKVTQSSRYLVKRTGEKVFLECVQDMDHENMFWYRQDPGLGLRLIYFSYDVKMKEKGDIPEGYSVSREKKERFSLILESASTNQTSMYLCASRYPGSNQPQLFGDGTRLSIL.

As regards this clonotype: Just one base apart from a much larger clone, this may be a read error. V gene TRBV19 combines with J gene TRBJ2-1, with a tentative D call TRBD2 (6 bases). CDR1 is LNHDA and CDR2 is SQIVND in the germline V gene (reference sequence). The CDR3 runs 12 residues. The DNA for the CDR3 is TGTGCCAGTGCGGAGGGAATCAATGGGCAGTTCTTC. It codes for CASAEGINGQFF.

Of note for this clonotype: Since a much larger clone is just one base distant, this may be a read error. The chain joins TRBV6-6 to TRBJ2-3, with a tentative D call TRBD2 (6 bases). Trimming shortened V by 6 bases and J by 3 bases, and 13 bases separated the two germline ends. Germline-derived CDR1 and CDR2 are MNHNY and SVGAGI (reference sequence). CDR3 size: 14 residues. The CDR3 DNA reads TGTGCCAGCAGGTTCCCACTAGCAACAGATACGCAGTATTTT. Encoded protein: CASRFPLATDTQYF.

This chain joins TRBV24-1 and TRBJ2-1; no clear D gene. This CDR3 has 13 residues. Germline assignment: CDR1 KGHDR and CDR2 SFDVKD. Trimming left V 1 base short and J 8 bases short, with 8 bases between. The CDR3 bases are TGTGCCACCAGTGATTTAGGGTTGGATGAGCAGTTCTTC. Encoded protein: CATSDLGLDEQFF.

The J gene is TRBJ2-2, the V gene TRBV6-2 or TRBV6-3, with a possible D match to TRBD1 (6 bases). V shed 8 bases and J shed 1 base, with 11 bases lying between them. Germline CDR1 reads MNHEY; CDR2 reads SVGEGT. The CDR3 runs 14 residues. CDR3 nucleotide sequence: TGTGCCAGCCTCCGGACAGTGAACACCGGGGAGCTGTTTTTT. Its protein is CASLRTVNTGELFF.

In this sample, this clonotype turned up once. A junction boundary mismatches the germline segment, possibly from a read error. This chain joins TRBV6-2 or TRBV6-3 and TRBJ1-5, with unresolved D. The germline CDR1 and CDR2 sequences are MNHEY and SVGEGT. The CDR3 is 13 residues long. The CDR3 DNA sequence: TGTGCCAGCAGGGACGTTTCCAACCAGCCCCAGCTTTTT. It specifies CASRDVSNQPQLF.

The gene calls are TRBV6-5 and TRBJ2-7; possibly TRBD1 for D (7 bases). V was shortened by 7 bases and J by 7 bases, with 17 bases between the two germline ends. The CDR3 sequence is 13 residues long. CDR1 is MNHEY and CDR2 is SVGAGI in the germline V gene. The CDR3 protein is CASTQGGHWEQYF. CDR3 nucleotides: TGTGCCAGCACCCAGGGGGGCCATTGGGAGCAGTACTTC.

The gene calls are TRBV3-1 and TRBJ2-1, with 12 bases aligning to TRBD1. This CDR3 region has 16 residues. Germline assignment: CDR1 LGHDT and CDR2 YNNKEL (reference sequence). J was trimmed by 10 bases and V by 2 bases; bases with no gene match: 9. This CDR3 is CASSQSPGQGAEEQFF. CDR3 coding DNA: TGTGCCAGCAGCCAAAGTCCGGGACAGGGGGCAGAGGAGCAGTTCTTC.

Comment on this clonotype: This may be a read error: a much more frequent sequence differs by one nucleotide. The V call is TRBV7-2, the J call TRBJ2-1; the match to TRBD2 covers 13 bases. CDR3 length equals 12 residues. Unmatched junction bases numbered 3, after V lost 9 bases and J lost 10 bases. The germline gives CDR1 SGHTA, CDR2 FQGNSA. The CDR3 DNA follows: TGTGCCAGAGGACTAGCGGGAGCGGAGCAGTTCTTC. Its protein is CARGLAGAEQFF.

The V gene is TRBV6-6, the J gene TRBJ2-1, with 8 bases matching TRBD2. V lost 6 bases, J lost 7 bases, and 8 bases stayed unmatched. Germline lookup yields CDR1 MNHNY and CDR2 SVGAGI (reference sequence). The CDR3 is 14 amino acids. CDR3 residues: CASSRAGVGNEQFF. The CDR3 bases are TGTGCCAGCAGCAGAGCGGGAGTGGGTAATGAGCAGTTCTTC.

This clonotype was detected only a few times. The rearrangement joins TRBV4-3 to TRBJ2-3, with D possibly called TRBD1 or TRBD2 (5 bases each). This CDR3 spans 16 amino acids. Germline V gives CDR1 LGHNA, CDR2 YSLEER. V was clipped by 2 bases and J by 1 base, with 13 bases between them. DNA for the CDR3: TGCGCCAGCAGCCAACGGGGCGAGGTTGGCACAGATACGCAGTATTTT. Translated: CASSQRGEVGTDTQYF.

The V call is TRBV7-2, the J call TRBJ2-7, with D possibly matching TRBD2 (6 bases). Germline CDR1 SGHTA, CDR2 FQGNSA. V was shortened by 7 bases and J by 3 bases, with 16 bases between the two germline ends. This CDR3 contains 14 residues. Here the CDR3 DNA reads TGTGCCAGCAATTTCGGGGGACCGAACTACGAGCAGTACTTC. Amino acids: CASNFGGPNYEQYF.

This clonotype was recorded a few times. The rearrangement joins TRBV15 to TRBJ2-5; D may match TRBD1 or TRBD2 (7 bases each). The ends were cut back, 5 bases at V and 2 bases at J, with 18 bases in the middle. The CDR3 loop spans 16 amino acids. The germline CDR1 and CDR2 sequences are LNHNV and YYDKDF (reference sequence). Written as DNA, the CDR3 is TGTGCCACCAGCTCAGGGGGGGTTGGAGGTCAAGAGACCCAGTACTTC. Its protein product is CATSSGGVGGQETQYF.